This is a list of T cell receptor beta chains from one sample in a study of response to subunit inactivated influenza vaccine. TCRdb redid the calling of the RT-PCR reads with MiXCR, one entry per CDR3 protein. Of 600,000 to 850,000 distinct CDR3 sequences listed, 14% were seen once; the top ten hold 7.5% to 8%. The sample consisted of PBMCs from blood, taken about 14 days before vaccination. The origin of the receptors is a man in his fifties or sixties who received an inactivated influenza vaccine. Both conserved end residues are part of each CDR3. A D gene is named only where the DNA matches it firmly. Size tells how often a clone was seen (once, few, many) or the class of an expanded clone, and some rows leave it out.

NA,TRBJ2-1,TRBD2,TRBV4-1,CASSQERGGLAGYNEQFF,TGCGCCAGCAGCCAAGAAAGAGGAGGACTAGCGGGGTACAATGAGCAGTTCTTC
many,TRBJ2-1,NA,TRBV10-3,CAISELGLVGEQFF,TGTGCCATCAGTGAGTTAGGCCTAGTGGGCGAGCAGTTCTTC
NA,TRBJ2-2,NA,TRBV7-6,CASSFPGGELLF,TGTGCCAGCAGCTTTCCTGGAGGGGAGCTGCTTTTT
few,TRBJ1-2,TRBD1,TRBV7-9,CASSRVTGVYGYTF,TGTGCCAGCAGCCGAGTTACAGGGGTCTATGGCTACACCTTC
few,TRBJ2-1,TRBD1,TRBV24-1,CATSDTGTGGDEQFF,TGTGCCACCAGTGATACCGGGACAGGAGGGGATGAGCAGTTCTTC
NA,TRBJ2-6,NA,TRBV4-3,CASSEEGSGANVLTF,TGCGCCAGCAGCGAAGAGGGCTCTGGGGCCAACGTCCTGACTTTC
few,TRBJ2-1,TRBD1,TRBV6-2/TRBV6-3,CASSLQGTVISYNEQFF,TGTGCCAGCAGTTTACAGGGGACAGTTATATCCTACAATGAGCAGTTCTTC
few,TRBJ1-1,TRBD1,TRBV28,CASYRRTGALNTEAFF,TGTGCCAGCTACAGGCGGACAGGGGCCCTGAACACTGAAGCTTTCTTT
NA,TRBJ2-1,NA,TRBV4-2,CASSQGQETDEQFF,TGTGCCAGCAGCCAAGGACAGGAAACCGATGAGCAGTTCTTC
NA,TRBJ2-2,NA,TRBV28,CASSFMGRATGELFF,TGTGCCAGCAGTTTTATGGGGCGGGCCACCGGGGAGCTGTTTTTT
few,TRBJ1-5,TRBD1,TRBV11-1,CASSRTDRGAEGNQPQHF,TGTGCCAGCAGCCGAACAGACAGGGGCGCTGAGGGCAATCAGCCCCAGCATTTT
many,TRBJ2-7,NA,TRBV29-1,CSVEVGQVVSTNSYEQYF,TGCAGCGTTGAAGTGGGCCAGGTGGTCAGTACGAACTCCTACGAGCAGTACTTC
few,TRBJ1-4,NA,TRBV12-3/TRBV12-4,CASTRAVATNEKLFF,TGTGCCAGCACCCGGGCGGTAGCAACTAATGAAAAACTGTTTTTT
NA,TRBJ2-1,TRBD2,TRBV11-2,CASSYSGNYNEQFF,TGTGCCAGCAGCTATAGCGGGAACTACAATGAGCAGTTCTTC
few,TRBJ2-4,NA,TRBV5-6,CASSLVAGGGIQYF,TGTGCCAGCAGCTTGGTGGCAGGGGGAGGCATTCAGTACTTC
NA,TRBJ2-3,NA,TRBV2,CASTQAPGFHTQYF,TGTGCCAGCACTCAAGCCCCGGGGTTTCATACGCAGTATTTT
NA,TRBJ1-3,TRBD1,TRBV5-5,CASSPGQTVGNTIYF,TGTGCCAGCAGCCCGGGACAGACCGTTGGAAACACCATATATTTT
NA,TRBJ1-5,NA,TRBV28,CASQSQGQPQHF,TGTGCCAGCCAAAGCCAGGGTCAGCCCCAGCATTTT
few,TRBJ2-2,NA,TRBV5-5,CASRPQGLNTGELFF,TGTGCCAGCAGGCCACAGGGCCTGAACACCGGGGAGCTGTTTTTT
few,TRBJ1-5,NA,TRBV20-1,CSASGDSDWDQPQHF,TGCAGTGCTAGTGGCGACTCCGACTGGGATCAGCCCCAGCATTTT
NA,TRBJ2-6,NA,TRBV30,CAWVQSGANVLTF,TGTGCCTGGGTCCAATCTGGGGCCAACGTCCTGACTTTC
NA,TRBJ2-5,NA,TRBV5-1,CASSLEAGPQFQETQYF,TGCGCCAGCAGCTTGGAGGCGGGCCCGCAGTTTCAAGAGACCCAGTACTTC
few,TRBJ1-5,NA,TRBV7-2,CASSASPGRNQPQHF,TGTGCCAGCAGCGCGTCACCGGGGCGTAATCAGCCCCAGCATTTT
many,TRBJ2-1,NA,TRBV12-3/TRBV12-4,CASSFRLEQFF,TGTGCCAGCAGTTTTAGGCTCGAGCAGTTCTTC
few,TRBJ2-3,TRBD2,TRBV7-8,CASRDSGGTDTQYF,TGTGCCAGCAGGGATAGCGGGGGAACGGATACGCAGTATTTT
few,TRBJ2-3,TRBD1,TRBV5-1,CASSAGQGADTQYF,TGCGCCAGCAGCGCCGGACAGGGGGCAGATACGCAGTATTTT
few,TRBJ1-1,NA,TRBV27,CASSRREGTEAFF,TGTGCCAGCAGTCGACGGGAGGGGACTGAAGCTTTCTTT
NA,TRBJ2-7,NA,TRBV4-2,CASSQNAGLATYEQYF,TGTGCCAGCAGCCAGAACGCAGGGCTAGCGACCTACGAGCAGTACTTC
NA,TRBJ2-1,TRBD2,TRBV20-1,CSASSGTSGLSSYNEQFF,TGCAGTGCTAGCTCCGGGACTAGCGGGTTGAGCTCCTACAATGAGCAGTTCTTC
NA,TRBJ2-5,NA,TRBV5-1,CASSSIYQETQYF,TGCGCCAGCAGCTCGATCTATCAAGAGACCCAGTACTTC
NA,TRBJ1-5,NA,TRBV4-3,CASSQDQGGRQPQHF,TGCGCCAGCAGCCAAGATCAGGGCGGGCGCCAGCCCCAGCATTTT
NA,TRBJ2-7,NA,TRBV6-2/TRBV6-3,CASSYSRVSISDEQYF,TGTGCCAGCAGTTATTCAAGGGTTTCGATTTCTGACGAGCAGTACTTC
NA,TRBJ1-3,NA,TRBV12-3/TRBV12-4,CAISPNPGNTIYF,TGTGCCATCTCCCCAAACCCCGGGAACACCATATATTTT
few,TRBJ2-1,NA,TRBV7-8,CASSPMSILGNEQFF,TGTGCCAGCAGCCCCATGTCGATACTCGGCAATGAGCAGTTCTTC
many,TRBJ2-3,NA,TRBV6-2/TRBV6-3,CASSRGLAFTDTQYF,TGTGCCAGCAGTAGGGGCCTCGCGTTCACAGATACGCAGTATTTT
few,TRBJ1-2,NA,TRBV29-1,CSVKEPRFDGYTF,TGCAGCGTCAAAGAACCCAGGTTTGATGGCTACACCTTC
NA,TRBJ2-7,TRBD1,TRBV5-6,CASSHGTGVGYEQYF,TGTGCCAGCAGCCACGGGACAGGGGTAGGCTACGAGCAGTACTTC
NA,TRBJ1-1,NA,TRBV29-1,CSLVEQTNTEAFF,TGCAGCCTTGTGGAACAAACGAACACTGAAGCTTTCTTT
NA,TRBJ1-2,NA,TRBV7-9,CASSPSGPRGYTF,TGTGCCAGCAGCCCATCCGGGCCACGAGGCTACACCTTC
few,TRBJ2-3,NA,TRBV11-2,CASRSYTGASSSDTQYF,TGTGCCAGCAGGTCGTACACCGGGGCTAGCTCTTCAGATACGCAGTATTTT
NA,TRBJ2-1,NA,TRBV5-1,CASSLNLRGASNEQFF,TGCGCCAGCAGCTTAAACCTCCGCGGGGCCTCGAATGAGCAGTTCTTC
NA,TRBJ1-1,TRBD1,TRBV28,CASLTRGLNTEAFF,TGTGCCAGCTTAACCAGGGGGCTGAACACTGAAGCTTTCTTT
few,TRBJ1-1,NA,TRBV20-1,CSAEGGVNTEAFF,TGCAGTGCCGAGGGAGGTGTGAACACTGAAGCTTTCTTT
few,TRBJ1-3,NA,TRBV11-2,CASSLTPNTIYF,TGTGCCAGCAGCCTCACCCCGAACACCATATATTTT
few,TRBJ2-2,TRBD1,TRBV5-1,CASSSLQGAVGELFF,TGCGCCAGCAGCTCCTTACAGGGGGCCGTCGGGGAGCTGTTTTTT
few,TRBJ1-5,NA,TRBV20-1,CSADSSNQPQHF,TGCAGTGCCGACAGTAGCAATCAGCCCCAGCATTTT
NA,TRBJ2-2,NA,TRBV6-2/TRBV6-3,CASRGGGAPGAGELFF,TGTGCCAGCAGAGGAGGCGGGGCCCCGGGGGCCGGGGAGCTGTTTTTT
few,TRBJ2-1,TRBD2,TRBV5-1,CASSLGGTSAVNEQFF,TGCGCCAGCAGCTTGGGCGGGACTAGCGCCGTCAATGAGCAGTTCTTC
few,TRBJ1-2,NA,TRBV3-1,CASSQGHYGYTF,TGTGCCAGCAGCCAAGGTCACTATGGCTACACCTTC
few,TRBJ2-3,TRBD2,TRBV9,CASSRTSGSMMDTQYF,TGTGCCAGCAGCAGGACTAGCGGGAGTATGATGGATACGCAGTATTTT
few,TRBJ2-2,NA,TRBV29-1,CSAHRGRADTGELFF,TGCAGCGCCCACAGAGGTAGGGCGGACACCGGGGAGCTGTTTTTT
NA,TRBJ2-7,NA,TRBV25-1,CASGTSYEQYF,TGTGCCAGCGGGACCTCCTACGAGCAGTACTTC